This T cell receptor (beta chain) stems from a study of Graves' ophthalmopathy and Graves' hyperthyroidism. In the study overall: Stable hyperthyroidism was defined by absence of ophthalmopathy within 18 months of follow-up.

RNA transcripts were the template, and TCR beta CDR3 regions were amplified from them. The library came from an HTBI-primed first-round RT-PCR and a second-round multiplex PCR. TCRdb reprocessed the multiplex PCR reads via MiXCR and lists one record per CDR3 protein. This sample carries over a million distinct CDR3 sequences, 35% to 40% of them seen once, and the ten largest clones take around 10%. Concerning this clonotype itself: A single base separates this from a much larger clone, so it may be a read error.

The TCR comes from an adult man with Graves' hyperthyroidism. The sample comprised peripheral blood or thyroid tissue (not recorded which).

This CDR3 reads CASSLDVVGVTEAFF. As DNA, the CDR3 is TGTGCCAGCAGCTTGGATGTAGTTGGCGTCACTGAAGCTTTCTTT. The chain employs TRBV5-4 and TRBJ1-1; D uncertain. The CDR3 covers 15 residues. Germline CDR1 is SGHNT and CDR2 is YYREEE (reference sequence). The V end lost 0 bases, the J end lost 4 bases, and 13 bases lay between the germline ends.